A single sample is the source of the 14 T cell receptor beta chains below, sequenced in a study of OX40 agonist ivuxolimab in advanced cancers. Profiled with immunoSEQ multiplex PCR; TCRdb holds only in-frame clones, not every one. The table includes about 54,000 clones, less than 95% detected once. Sequences were derived from CD4+ or CD8+ T cells sorted from blood, sampled in a trial of the OX40 agonist ivuxolimab. These receptors were obtained from an adult with an advanced solid tumor such as melanoma, head and neck, liver or kidney cancer.

This clone was detected only a few times. The V and J genes are TRBV9 and TRBJ2-7, with D perhaps TRBD2 (6 bases). Trimming stripped 4 bases from V and 3 bases from J, with 20 bases between. Germline CDR1 and CDR2: SGDLS and YYNGEE. CDR3 length equals 16 residues. The CDR3 is CASSPFGGGGDYEQYF. DNA of the CDR3: TGTGCCAGCAGCCCCTTTGGGGGAGGTGGGGACTACGAGCAGTACTTC.

The V gene is TRBV10-3, the J gene TRBJ1-1; perhaps TRBD1 as D (5 bases). The CDR3 runs 13 residues. V lost 6 bases and J lost 0, with 8 bases in between. Per germline, CDR1 ENHRY and CDR2 SYGVKD. The CDR3 loop is CAIRPGVNTEAFF. DNA for the CDR3: TGTGCCATCAGGCCGGGGGTGAACACTGAAGCTTTCTTT.

The chain uses TRBV4-3 and TRBJ1-5; no reliable D call. The germline V gene encodes CDR1 LGHNA and CDR2 YSLEER. Trimming stripped 0 bases from V and 4 bases from J, with 7 bases between. The CDR3 spans 14 residues. CDR3 sequence (DNA): TGCGCCAGCAGCCAAGATCTGTATAATCAGCCCCAGCATTTT. Translated: CASSQDLYNQPQHF.

The V and J genes are TRBV30 and TRBJ2-1; 7 bases agree with TRBD2. Germline assignment: CDR1 GTSNPN and CDR2 SVGIG (reference sequence). The CDR3 sequence is 11 residues long. V lost 3 bases to trimming and J lost 10 bases; unmatched junction nucleotides: 3. CDR3 nucleotides: TGTGCCTGGAGGGGAGGGCCCGAGCAGTTCTTC. The encoded protein is CAWRGGPEQFF.

This sequence joins TRBV9 and TRBJ1-1; the match to TRBD1 covers 10 bases. Germline-derived CDR1 and CDR2 are SGDLS and YYNGEE. Trimming at V came to 0 bases and at J to 1 base, leaving 18 bases not matched to a gene. The CDR3 runs to 21 residues. CDR3 DNA sequence: TGTGCCAGCAGCGTAGAGGGGGATCTATTTTGGACAGGGGGACCGAACACTGAAGCTTTCTTT. Its protein product is CASSVEGDLFWTGGPNTEAFF.

The J gene is TRBJ2-6, the V gene TRBV12-5; D tentatively fits TRBD1 or TRBD2 (5 bases each). This CDR3 comprises 16 residues. Trimming cost V 3 bases and J 2 bases, with 11 bases left between them. Germline V gives CDR1 LGHNT, CDR2 FRNRAP. This CDR3 reads CASGFKGRAGANVLTF. DNA for the CDR3: TGTGCTAGTGGTTTTAAGGGACGAGCTGGGGCCAACGTCCTGACTTTC.

The gene calls are TRBV19 and TRBJ1-1, with D maybe TRBD1 (5 bases). The CDR3 runs 13 residues. V lost 3 bases and J lost 1, with 6 bases in between. Germline V gene data show CDR1 as LNHDA and CDR2 as SQIVND (reference sequence). Here the CDR3 DNA reads TGTGCCAGTAGTATTAGGGGGAACACTGAAGCTTTCTTT. This codes for CASSIRGNTEAFF.

V is TRBV27 and J is TRBJ2-2; no definite D call. V lost 4 bases to trimming and J lost 0 bases, with 6 bases between them. Germline-derived CDR1 and CDR2 are MNHEY and SMNVEV (reference sequence). This CDR3 spans 14 amino acids. The CDR3 bases are TGTGCCAGCAGTTATTGGGCGAACACCGGGGAGCTGTTTTTT. It is translated as CASSYWANTGELFF.

The rearrangement joins TRBV19 to TRBJ2-5; TRBD1 matches at 9 bases. With V trimmed by 5 bases and J by 5 bases, 3 bases remained unmatched. The CDR3 totals 13 residues. Germline values: CDR1 LNHDA, CDR2 SQIVND (reference sequence). CDR3 residues: CASSGTGRETQYF. As DNA, the CDR3 is TGTGCCAGTAGTGGGACAGGGAGGGAGACCCAGTACTTC.

The V gene is TRBV9, the J gene TRBJ2-2, with 9 nucleotides matching TRBD2. The CDR3 runs 14 residues. V lost 1 base to trimming and J lost 5 bases; unmatched junction nucleotides: 0. CDR1 is SGDLS and CDR2 is YYNGEE in the germline V gene. This CDR3 reads CASSVTSGTGELFF. Written as DNA, the CDR3 is TGTGCCAGCAGCGTAACTAGCGGGACCGGGGAGCTGTTTTTT.

CDR3 loop: CASSSHPTGIGYTF. DNA for the CDR3: TGTGCCAGCAGCTCCCATCCGACAGGGATCGGCTACACCTTC. The chain links TRBV27 to TRBJ1-2; 7 bases fit TRBD1. Germline CDR1 MNHEY, CDR2 SMNVEV (reference sequence). The trim removed 6 bases at V and 8 bases at J, leaving 12 bases unmatched. The length of the CDR3 is 14 residues.

The chain couples TRBV15 to TRBJ2-3; the D gene is possibly TRBD2 (7 bases). The V gene's germline CDR1 is LNHNV and CDR2 YYDKDF (reference sequence). This CDR3 is 14 amino acids long. Trimming removed 8 bases at V and 6 bases at J, with 18 bases between. CDR3 protein: CATGGASTVDTQYF. For the CDR3, the DNA is TGTGCCACCGGGGGGGCCAGCACAGTGGATACGCAGTATTTT.

The V call is TRBV5-6, the J call TRBJ1-1; D perhaps matches TRBD1 (5 bases). V lost 6 bases and J lost 5, with 17 bases in between. The length of the CDR3 is 14 residues. From germline, CDR1 is SGHDT and CDR2 YYEEEE. The CDR3 loop reads CASIIWGSHTEAFF. In nucleotides, the CDR3 is TGTGCCAGCATCATTTGGGGGAGCCATACTGAAGCTTTCTTT.

The chain recombines TRBV4-2 with TRBJ2-7, with unresolved D. The V gene lost 0 bases and the J gene lost 3 bases, with 9 bases spanning the gap. Looked up from germline, CDR1 is LGHNA and CDR2 is YNFKEQ. The CDR3 length is 14 residues. The CDR3 loop is CASSQDIGGYEQYF. The CDR3 DNA is TGTGCCAGCAGCCAAGATATTGGTGGCTACGAGCAGTACTTC.